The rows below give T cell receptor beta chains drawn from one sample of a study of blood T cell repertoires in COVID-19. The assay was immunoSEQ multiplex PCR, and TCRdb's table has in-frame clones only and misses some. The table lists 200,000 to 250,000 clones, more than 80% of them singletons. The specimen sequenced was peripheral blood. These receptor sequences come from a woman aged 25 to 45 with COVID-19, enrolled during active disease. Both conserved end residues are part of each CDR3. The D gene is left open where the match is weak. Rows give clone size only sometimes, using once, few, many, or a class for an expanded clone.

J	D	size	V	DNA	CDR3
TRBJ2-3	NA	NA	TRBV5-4	TGTGCCAGCAGCTCAGGACTGGCGGGGGATACGCAGTATTTT	CASSSGLAGDTQYF
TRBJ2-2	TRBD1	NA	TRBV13	TGTGCCAGCAGCCGATTAGACAGGGGGCAGAACACCGGGGAGCTGTTTTTT	CASSRLDRGQNTGELFF
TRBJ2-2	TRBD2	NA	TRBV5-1	TGCGCCAGCAGCTTGGGCGGGGGTAACGCCGGGGAGCTGTTTTTT	CASSLGGGNAGELFF
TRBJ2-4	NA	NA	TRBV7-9	TGTGCCAGCAGCTCTGTGGACAGCCCAGAGGGCATTCAGTACTTC	CASSSVDSPEGIQYF
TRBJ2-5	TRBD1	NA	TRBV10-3	TGTGCCATCAGGGGACAGGGAGGAGGAGAGACCCAGTACTTC	CAIRGQGGGETQYF
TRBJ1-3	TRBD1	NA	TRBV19	TGTGCCAGTCAGGCCTTCCCGACAGGGTACTCTGGAAACACCATATATTTT	CASQAFPTGYSGNTIYF
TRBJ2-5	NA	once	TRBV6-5	TGTGCCAGCAGTCCGGGGGAGACCCAGTACTTC	CASSPGETQYF
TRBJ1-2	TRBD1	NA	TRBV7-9	TGTGCCAGCAGCTTAGCTAGCACCGGGACAGGTCATGGCTACACCTTC	CASSLASTGTGHGYTF
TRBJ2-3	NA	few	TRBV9	TGTGCCAGCAGCGTATGGGAGCGGGTAACCACAGATACGCAGTATTTT	CASSVWERVTTDTQYF
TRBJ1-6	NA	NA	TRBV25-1	TGTGCCAGCAGACTAGACGGCTATTCACCCCTCCACTTT	CASRLDGYSPLHF
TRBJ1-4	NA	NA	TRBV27	TGTGCCAGCAGTCCCTTGACAGTAATTAATGAAAAACTGTTTTTT	CASSPLTVINEKLFF
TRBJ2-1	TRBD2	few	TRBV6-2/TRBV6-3	TGTGCCAGCAGTTCCCTAGCGGGGGGGCGGAATGAGCAGTTCTTC	CASSSLAGGRNEQFF
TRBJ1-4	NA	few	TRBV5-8	TGTGCCAGCAGCCGGACTGGGGAGGCGTTTGAAAAACTGTTTTTT	CASSRTGEAFEKLFF
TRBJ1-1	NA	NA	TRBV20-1	TGCAGTGCTAGTTTGAACGAGTACACTGAAGCTTTCTTT	CSASLNEYTEAFF
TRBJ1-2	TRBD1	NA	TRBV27	TGTGCCAGCAGATCGGGGACAGGATCTTATGGCTACACCTTC	CASRSGTGSYGYTF
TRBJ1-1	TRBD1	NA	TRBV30	TGTGCCTGGACAGCTTGGGACAGGGTCACTGAAGCTTTCTTT	CAWTAWDRVTEAFF
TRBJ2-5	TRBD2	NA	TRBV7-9	TGTGCCAGCAGCCACCCGAGGGCGGGAGGTTTTAAGGTAGAGACCCAGTACTTC	CASSHPRAGGFKVETQYF
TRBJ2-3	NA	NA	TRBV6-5	TGTGCCAGCAGCGCCTCAGGGGATACGCAGTATTTT	CASSASGDTQYF
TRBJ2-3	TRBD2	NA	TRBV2	TGTGCCAGCCGAGGGGGAGCGGGGGGAAGGACAGATACGCAGTATTTT	CASRGGAGGRTDTQYF
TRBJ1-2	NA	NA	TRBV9	TGTGCCAGCAGCGTAGGCCCCTCAGCTAACTATGGCTACACCTTC	CASSVGPSANYGYTF
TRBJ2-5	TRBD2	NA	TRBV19	TGTGCCAGTAGTCCGAGGACTAGCGGGGGGGCCTTTGAGACCCAGTACTTC	CASSPRTSGGAFETQYF
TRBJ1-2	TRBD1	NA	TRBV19	TGTGCCAGTAGTATCCCGGACAGGGCTTATTACACCTTC	CASSIPDRAYYTF
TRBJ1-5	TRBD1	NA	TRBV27	TGTGCCAGCAGTTCCTCACAGGGGGAGGTGAGTCAGCCCCAGCATTTT	CASSSSQGEVSQPQHF
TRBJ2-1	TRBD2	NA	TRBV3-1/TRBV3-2	TGTGCCAGCAGCCAAGACCGTTGGACTAGCGGGGGGGACGAGCAGTTCTTC	CASSQDRWTSGGDEQFF
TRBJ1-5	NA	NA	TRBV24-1	TGTGCCACCAGCCGAGGCAATCAGCCCCAGCATTTT	CATSRGNQPQHF
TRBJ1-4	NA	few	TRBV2	TGTGCCAGCAGTGAAAATTTAAATGAAAAACTGTTTTTT	CASSENLNEKLFF
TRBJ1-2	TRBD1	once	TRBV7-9	TGTGCCAGCAGCTGGGACAGTGAACTCCCTGGGGGCGGCTACACCTTC	CASSWDSELPGGGYTF
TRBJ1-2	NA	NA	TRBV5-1	TGCGCCAGCAGCTTGGAGACTCCCAATAAGGGCTACACCTTC	CASSLETPNKGYTF
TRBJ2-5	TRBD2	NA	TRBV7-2	TGTGCCAGCAGCCTAGGCGGGAGGTACCAAGAGACCCAGTACTTC	CASSLGGRYQETQYF
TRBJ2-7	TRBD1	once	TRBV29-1	TGCAGCGTTGGGGGGAGAGAAGGGGGCTACTCCTACGAGCAGTACTTC	CSVGGREGGYSYEQYF
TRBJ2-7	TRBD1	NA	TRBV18	TGTGCCAGCTCATCGGACAGGGGGCTCGACGAGCAGTACTTC	CASSSDRGLDEQYF
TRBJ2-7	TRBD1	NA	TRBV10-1	TGCGCCAGCACGTCGACAGGGGGCTTCTACGAGCAGTACTTC	CASTSTGGFYEQYF
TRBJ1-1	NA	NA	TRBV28	TGTGCCAGCAGTTCTTTCACTGAAGCTTTCTTT	CASSSFTEAFF
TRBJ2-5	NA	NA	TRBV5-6	TGTGCCAGCAGCTCCGAGCGACAAGAGACCCAGTACTTC	CASSSERQETQYF
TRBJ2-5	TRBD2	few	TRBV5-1	TGCGCCAGCAGCTCGATAATAGCGGGAGTACTCCAAGAGACCCAGTACTTC	CASSSIIAGVLQETQYF
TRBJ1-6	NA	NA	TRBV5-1	TGCGCCAGCAGCTTACAGGGTGAGGGGAATTCACCCCTCCACTTT	CASSLQGEGNSPLHF